Shown below are 23 T cell receptor beta chains from a single sample sequenced in a study of T cell responses to AZD1222 COVID-19 vaccine. The protocol was immunoSEQ multiplex PCR, while the TCRdb copy is restricted to in-frame clones and leaves out a portion. The sample holds roughly 100,000 clones; 89% are singletons and the top ten take over 15%. The input for sequencing was peripheral blood, taken on day 0 of AZD1222 vaccination. The source of these receptors is an adult in good health.

This clone occurred once. The genes are TRBV2 and TRBJ2-6; 8 bases map to TRBD1. This CDR3 has 16 amino acids. Germline CDR1 reads SNHLY; CDR2 reads FYNNEI. Trimming removed 8 bases from V and 4 bases from J; junction bases left unmatched: 10. The CDR3 sequence: CASGKPGGRGANVLTF. CDR3 in DNA: TGTGCCAGCGGCAAACCAGGGGGCAGGGGGGCCAACGTCCTGACTTTC.

V is TRBV4-1 and J is TRBJ1-1; D uncertain. The germline V gene encodes CDR1 MGHRA and CDR2 YSYEKL. V was pared by 4 bases and J by 1 base, with 7 bases between. The CDR3 covers 13 residues. In DNA form, the CDR3 reads TGCGCCAGCAGCCCATTAGGGAACACTGAAGCTTTCTTT. Translating gives CASSPLGNTEAFF.

This chain connects TRBV13 to TRBJ2-3; D is undetermined. The CDR3 is 14 amino acids. V was shortened by 1 base and J by 2 bases, with 7 bases between the two germline ends. Germline CDR1 is PRHDT and CDR2 is FYEKMQ (reference sequence). The CDR3 spells CASSLVGPTDTQYF. CDR3 coding DNA: TGTGCCAGCAGCTTAGTTGGACCCACAGATACGCAGTATTTT. Supplemented by reference TRBV13 and TRBJ2-3, the full variable domain reads AAGVIQSPRHLIKEKRETATLKCYPIPRHDTVYWYQQGPGQDPQFLISFYEKMQSDKGSIPDRFSAQQFSDYHSELNMSSLELGDSALYFCASSLVGPTDTQYFGPGTRLTVL.

The CDR3 sequence is CASRAGLQPQHF. CDR3 DNA sequence: TGTGCCAGCAGAGCGGGACTCCAGCCCCAGCATTTT. The J gene is TRBJ1-5, the V gene TRBV12-3 or TRBV12-4; perhaps TRBD1 as D (5 bases). The CDR3 runs to 12 residues. V lost 6 bases and J 7 bases, leaving 10 bases between the germline ends.

The chain recombines TRBV7-9 with TRBJ1-2; D unresolved. Germline lookup yields CDR1 SEHNR and CDR2 FQNEAQ (reference sequence). The V end was cut by 5 bases, the J end by 8 bases, with 21 bases between. The CDR3 has 15 amino acids. The CDR3 reads CASSPNLGSSGGYTF. The CDR3 DNA reads as TGTGCCAGCAGCCCTAATCTAGGCTCCTCTGGGGGCTACACCTTC.

The rearrangement links TRBV7-9 to TRBJ1-2; TRBD1 aligns across 7 bases. The CDR3 length is 15 residues. From germline, CDR1 is SEHNR and CDR2 FQNEAQ (reference sequence). After removal of 4 bases from V and 6 bases from J, the junction contained 11 bases not matched to a gene. CDR3 in amino acids: CASSSSGTVVDGYTF. The DNA for the CDR3 is TGTGCCAGCAGCTCTTCCGGGACAGTCGTCGATGGCTACACCTTC.

The chain employs TRBV7-8 and TRBJ2-7; 9 nucleotides line up with TRBD1. The V segment lost 3 bases and the J segment 3 bases; nucleotides outside the gene matches: 9. Germline values: CDR1 SGHVS, CDR2 FQNEAQ. The CDR3 has 16 residues. The CDR3 is CASSLFTGTGLYEQYF. The CDR3 bases are TGTGCCAGCAGCTTGTTTACCGGGACAGGGCTCTACGAGCAGTACTTC.

This clone was observed a few times. The V and J genes are TRBV11-3 and TRBJ1-1; D remains unclear. V shed 3 bases and J shed 0 bases, with 8 bases lying between them. Germline CDR1 and CDR2: SGHNT and YENEEA. CDR3 length equals 14 residues. CDR3 nucleotide sequence: TGTGCCAGCAGCTTGGGAGGGATGAACACTGAAGCTTTCTTT. This encodes CASSLGGMNTEAFF.

J is TRBJ2-4 and V is TRBV25-1; 8 positions match TRBD2. With 4 bases clipped from V and 15 bases from J, the junction kept 17 bases outside the gene matches. This CDR3 comprises 15 residues. The germline V gene encodes CDR1 MGHDK and CDR2 SYGVNS. DNA for the CDR3: TGTGCCAGCAGTGGGGCCGGGACTAGTCGGCAAGAGACGTACTTC. Amino acid sequence: CASSGAGTSRQETYF.

CDR3 in amino acids: CATVQGLSGANVLTF. The CDR3 DNA reads TGTGCCACCGTTCAGGGCCTCTCTGGGGCCAACGTCCTGACTTTC. The V gene is TRBV24-1, the J gene TRBJ2-6; weak D call: TRBD1 (5 bases). Germline CDR1 KGHDR, CDR2 SFDVKD. The CDR3 totals 15 residues. V was shortened by 9 bases and J by 0 bases, with 11 bases between the two germline ends.

Remarks on this clone: The final CDR3 position lacks the conserved phenylalanine or tryptophan, pointing to a likely read error. It is unclear where the CDR3 begins or ends on the DNA, so no DNA is shown, and the CDR3 is as TCRdb lists it. The J gene is TRBJ1-1, the V gene TRBV3-1 (or the pseudogene TRBV3-2); the DNA was not used to check the table's D call, TRBD1. The CDR3 is 12 amino acids in total, end residues counted. Germline CDR1 reads LGHDT; CDR2 reads YNNKEL (reference sequence). CDR3 in amino acids: CASSQANTGFDL.

A word on this clone: Within the sample, other DNA sequences also encode this same CDR3. The chain combines TRBV13 with TRBJ1-5; no clear D gene. Trimming took 0 bases from V and 0 from J, leaving 6 bases between them. Per the germline V gene, CDR1 is PRHDT and CDR2 is FYEKMQ (reference sequence). This CDR3 is built from 15 residues. The CDR3 coding sequence is TGTGCCAGCAGCTTAGGACACTCTAGCAATCAGCCCCAGCATTTT. Encoded protein: CASSLGHSSNQPQHF. Together with reference TRBV13 and TRBJ1-5, the CDR3 gives the full variable domain: AAGVIQSPRHLIKEKRETATLKCYPIPRHDTVYWYQQGPGQDPQFLISFYEKMQSDKGSIPDRFSAQQFSDYHSELNMSSLELGDSALYFCASSLGHSSNQPQHFGDGTRLSIL.

The rearrangement uses TRBV6-6 and TRBJ1-1, with 7 bases fitting TRBD1. CDR3 length: 15 amino acids. Germline assignment: CDR1 MNHNY and CDR2 SVGAGI (reference sequence). Germline trimming cut 6 bases from V and 0 bases from J; bases unmatched to any gene: 7. For the CDR3, the DNA is TGTGCCAGCAGCGATGCAGGGGGTATGAACACTGAAGCTTTCTTT. Amino acid sequence: CASSDAGGMNTEAFF.

This clone has just one count. V usage is TRBV4-1 and J usage is TRBJ2-3, with 8 bases that match TRBD1. V shed 3 bases and J 4 bases; nucleotides not matched to a gene: 9. This CDR3 comprises 16 residues. The germline CDR1 and CDR2 sequences are MGHRA and YSYEKL. CDR3 sequence (DNA): TGCGCCAGCAGCCAGGACAGGGACTCCTACCCAGATACGCAGTATTTT. Translating it yields CASSQDRDSYPDTQYF.

The chain is built from TRBV19 and TRBJ1-4, with 7 bases that match TRBD1. Germline V gene lookup returns CDR1 LNHDA and CDR2 SQIVND (reference sequence). The length of the CDR3 is 12 residues. Trimming at V came to 11 bases and at J to 6 bases, leaving 6 bases not matched to a gene. The CDR3: CAQGGGYEKLFF. The CDR3, as DNA: TGTGCCCAGGGGGGAGGGTATGAAAAACTGTTTTTT.

The rearrangement uses TRBV5-6 and TRBJ1-2; the D gene is possibly TRBD1 (5 bases). With 0 bases removed from V and 8 bases from J, the gap between germline ends came to 14 bases. Germline V gene sequence: CDR1 SGHDT, CDR2 YYEEEE. There are 14 residues in the CDR3. The CDR3 loop is CASSLAQGVWGYTF. The CDR3, as DNA: TGTGCCAGCAGCTTGGCTCAGGGTGTCTGGGGCTACACCTTC.

V gene TRBV9 combines with J gene TRBJ1-4, with D perhaps TRBD1 (6 bases). V lost 0 bases to trimming and J lost 7 bases, with 16 bases between them. The length of the CDR3 is 16 residues. Germline-derived CDR1 and CDR2 are SGDLS and YYNGEE. The CDR3, as DNA: TGTGCCAGCAGCGTAGAAGGGACAATGAGGGGTGAAAAACTGTTTTTT. The encoded protein is CASSVEGTMRGEKLFF.

The CDR3 loop is CASSLGPGTYNEQFF. CDR3 sequence (DNA): TGTGCCAGCAGCTTAGGCCCAGGGACCTACAATGAGCAGTTCTTC. V gene TRBV11-2 combines with J gene TRBJ2-1; D may be TRBD1 (5 bases). Trimming removed 1 base at V and 2 bases at J, with 9 bases between. The CDR3 length is 15 residues. Looked up from germline, CDR1 is SGHAT and CDR2 is FQNNGV.

This clone occurred once. V gene TRBV7-9 combines with J gene TRBJ1-5; 7 bases are shared with TRBD1. Germline V gives CDR1 SEHNR, CDR2 FQNEAQ (reference sequence). This CDR3 spans 16 amino acids. V lost 4 bases and J lost 5; bases outside the gene matches: 11. DNA of the CDR3: TGTGCCAGCAGCTCAAGACGCGACAGGGTGTATCAGCCCCAGCATTTT. This codes for CASSSRRDRVYQPQHF.

This clone appeared a few times. The chain is built from TRBV4-1 and TRBJ2-5, with 9 bases that match TRBD2. The trim removed 3 bases at V and 1 base at J, leaving 6 bases unmatched. The CDR3 loop spans 16 amino acids. CDR1 and CDR2 from the germline V gene are MGHRA and YSYEKL. CDR3 protein: CASSQVIAGAQETQYF. CDR3 sequence (DNA): TGCGCCAGCAGCCAGGTTATAGCGGGGGCCCAAGAGACCCAGTACTTC.

The J gene is TRBJ1-1, the V gene TRBV27; D is possibly TRBD1 (5 bases). V was clipped by 7 bases and J by 4 bases, with 19 bases between them. Looked up from germline, CDR1 is MNHEY and CDR2 is SMNVEV (reference sequence). This CDR3 has 15 residues. The chain's CDR3 is CASTAGWVGFTEAFF. The CDR3 DNA sequence: TGTGCCAGCACGGCAGGGTGGGTGGGGTTCACTGAAGCTTTCTTT.

CDR3 protein: CASSRDAGFEQYF. The CDR3 DNA follows: TGTGCCAGCAGCCGAGACGCCGGATTCGAGCAGTACTTC. The V gene is TRBV3-1 (or the pseudogene TRBV3-2), the J gene TRBJ2-7; no definite D call. Trimming took off 4 bases at V and 6 bases at J, with 13 bases between the two ends. The CDR3 has 13 residues. Germline V gives CDR1 LGHDT, CDR2 YNNKEL (reference sequence).

This chain connects TRBV19 to TRBJ1-1, with TRBD1 matching over 8 bases. The CDR3 spans 15 residues. Per germline, CDR1 LNHDA and CDR2 SQIVND (reference sequence). The J segment lost 1 base and the V segment lost 6 bases, leaving 7 bases of the junction unmatched. The CDR3 reads CASSRQGRKNTEAFF. CDR3 DNA: TGTGCCAGTAGCAGACAGGGGCGCAAGAACACTGAAGCTTTCTTT.